These T cell receptor beta chains were read from a single sample in a study of metastatic and nonmetastatic thyroid tumors. TCRdb reanalyzed the PCR reads via MiXCR. The sample shows about 18,000 clones, more than 20% of them seen only once. Sequencing was carried out using adjacent normal tissue. The receptor set was obtained from a female donor with papillary thyroid cancer or a benign thyroid nodule (not recorded which). Some clones in this sample may be carry-over from other donors' samples. The CDR3 runs from the conserved cysteine through the conserved F or W. D genes are given only for firm matches. Size is omitted from some rows. Given values are once, few, many or a class for expanded clones.

d_call | j_call | clone_size | cdr3_length | v_call | cdr3_nt | cdr3_aa
NA | TRBJ1-5 | many | 13 | TRBV27 | TGTGCCAGCAGTTCCATGGGGTCGGAGCCCCAGCATTTT | CASSSMGSEPQHF
NA | TRBJ1-5 | few | 15 | TRBV19 | TGTGCCAGTAGTATATGGGGCCCGATAAATCAGCCCCAGCATTTT | CASSIWGPINQPQHF
NA | TRBJ2-1 | NA | 13 | TRBV15 | TGTGCCACTGGGACTTCCATTTACAATGAGCAGTTCTTC | CATGTSIYNEQFF
NA | TRBJ2-7 | NA | 14 | TRBV13 | TGTGCCAGCAGCACCAGGGCGCTGGACTACGAGCAGTACTTC | CASSTRALDYEQYF
NA | TRBJ2-7 | few | 15 | TRBV28 | TGTGCCAGCACCGGGGGGTCAGGGGTAAACTACGAGCAGTACTTC | CASTGGSGVNYEQYF
NA | TRBJ1-2 | many | 15 | TRBV6-1 | TGTGCCAGCAGTGAAGCATCACAAGGACGCTATGGCTACACCTTC | CASSEASQGRYGYTF
TRBD1 | TRBJ2-2 | NA | 14 | TRBV11-2 | TGTGCCAGCAGCTTCGGGACAGTCACCTGGGAGCTGTTTTTT | CASSFGTVTWELFF
NA | TRBJ1-4 | few | 16 | TRBV5-1 | TGCGCCAGCAGCTACCGCCCCGGGCCGAGTAATGAAAAACTGTTTTTT | CASSYRPGPSNEKLFF
TRBD1 | TRBJ2-7 | NA | 13 | TRBV3-1 | TGTGCCAGCAGCCAAAGGGGGCCGTACGAGCAGTACTTC | CASSQRGPYEQYF
NA | TRBJ1-2 | many | 13 | TRBV10-3 | TGTGCCATCAGTGGGTCGCCCGGCTATGGCTACACCTTC | CAISGSPGYGYTF
TRBD1 | TRBJ1-4 | few | 14 | TRBV6-2/TRBV6-3 | TGTACCACCCAGTACGGGACAGCTAATGAAAAACTGTTTTTT | CTTQYGTANEKLFF
NA | TRBJ1-1 | NA | 13 | TRBV27 | TGTGCCAGCAGTTGGGGGGTTGGGACTGAAGCTTTCTTT | CASSWGVGTEAFF
NA | TRBJ1-1 | few | 14 | TRBV7-8 | TGTGCCAGCAGCCCCGCCGGTAGACAGCATGAAGCTTTCTTT | CASSPAGRQHEAFF
TRBD1 | TRBJ2-7 | NA | 17 | TRBV27 | TGTGCCAGCAGCTTCTCAGGGACAGGGCAAAATTCCTACGAGCAGTACTTC | CASSFSGTGQNSYEQYF
TRBD1 | TRBJ1-1 | NA | 13 | TRBV5-1 | TGCGCCAGCAGGGGACAGCCGAACACTGAAGCTTTCTTT | CASRGQPNTEAFF
NA | TRBJ2-7 | NA | 15 | TRBV4-1 | TGCGCCAGCAGCCGCGTTCTGGGACTTGACTACGAGCAGTACTTC | CASSRVLGLDYEQYF
NA | TRBJ2-7 | NA | 13 | TRBV6-1 | TGTGCCAGCAGAATCCCACAGGGCCACGAGCAGTACTTC | CASRIPQGHEQYF
TRBD1 | TRBJ2-7 | many | 13 | TRBV12-3/TRBV12-4 | TGTGCCAGCAGTTTAGGACAGGGATACGAGCAGTACTTC | CASSLGQGYEQYF
TRBD2 | TRBJ2-1 | NA | 15 | TRBV9 | TGTGCCAGCAGTCGAGGACTAGCGGGAGTCGATGAGCAGTTCTTC | CASSRGLAGVDEQFF
TRBD2 | TRBJ2-3 | few | 16 | TRBV24-1 | TGTGCCACCAGTGATTTGAGCGGGAGCGGCACAGATACGCAGTATTTT | CATSDLSGSGTDTQYF
NA | TRBJ1-1 | once | 14 | TRBV7-9 | TGTGCCAGCAGCTTCGGACAGACTGCCACTGTAGCTTTCTTT | CASSFGQTATVAFF
TRBD1 | TRBJ2-1 | large | 14 | TRBV5-1 | TGCGCCAGCAGCACCCGGACAGGGAACAATGAGCAGTTCTTC | CASSTRTGNNEQFF